These 21 T cell receptor beta chains came from one sample sequenced in a study of cytomegalovirus exposure and HLA in healthy donors (dated by TCRdb to about 2017). The library was produced with the immunoSEQ multiplex PCR assay. Here the immuneACCESS table is served through TCRdb, limited to in-frame sequences with V and J called. Missing clones are a known gap in these copies; in checked studies unresolved V genes cover under half, and the rest lacks a known reason. This sample comprises 150,000 to 200,000 clones, around 86% of them detected only once. The ten largest clones capture 2.7% of the sample. Material: PBMCs. These receptors were taken from a man aged 18 to 30 in good health and CMV-seropositive.

The sample holds one count of this clone. The chain couples TRBV10-3 to TRBJ2-1, with D hard to call. Germline V gene sequence: CDR1 ENHRY, CDR2 SYGVKD. The CDR3 covers 12 residues. V was pared by 11 bases and J by 10 bases, with 18 bases between. The CDR3 sequence: CAHAAVMREQFF. The CDR3 region has the DNA TGTGCCCACGCGGCGGTGATGAGGGAGCAGTTCTTC.

V and J are TRBV6-6 and TRBJ1-1, with 12 positions matching TRBD1. The CDR3 loop spans 15 amino acids. CDR1 is MNHNY and CDR2 is SVGAGI in the germline V gene (reference sequence). J gave up 6 bases and V 3 bases, and 5 bases lay outside the gene matches. The CDR3 DNA sequence: TGTGCCAGCAGTTATCCCGGGACAGGGGGCTCTGAAGCTTTCTTT. Its translation is CASSYPGTGGSEAFF.

CDR3 nucleotide sequence: TGTGCCAGCAGCCGAAGCGTGGAAGAGACCCAGTACTTC. As protein: CASSRSVEETQYF. The J gene is TRBJ2-5, the V gene TRBV7-3, with D uncertain. The CDR3 has 13 amino acids. CDR1 and CDR2 from the germline V gene are SGHTA and FQGTGA. The ends were cut back, 5 bases at V and 3 bases at J, with 10 bases in the middle.

CDR3 in DNA: TGTGCCAGCGGGACTTGGGGGGATACGCAGTATTTT. This gives the protein CASGTWGDTQYF. J is TRBJ2-3 and V is TRBV27; D may be TRBD2 (6 bases). The CDR3 is 12 residues long. The ends were cut back, 8 bases at V and 6 bases at J, with 12 bases in the middle. Germline V gene data show CDR1 as MNHEY and CDR2 as SMNVEV (reference sequence).

Note on this clone: The sample carries other DNA sequences with the same CDR3. The V call is TRBV5-1, the J call TRBJ1-4; no definite D call. Germline V gene data show CDR1 as SGHRS and CDR2 as YFSETQ. The germline V and J ends were trimmed by 0 bases and 0 bases, with 3 bases remaining between them. The length of the CDR3 is 14 residues. CDR3 nucleotide sequence: TGCGCCAGCAGCTTGGACTCAACTAATGAAAAACTGTTTTTT. This gives the protein CASSLDSTNEKLFF.

V and J are TRBV6-1 and TRBJ2-5; TRBD1 matches at 7 bases. Germline V gives CDR1 MNHNS, CDR2 SASEGT. With V trimmed by 6 bases and J by 5 bases, 9 bases remained unmatched. The CDR3 has 14 amino acids. The CDR3 nucleotides are TGTGCCAGCAGATCGACAGGGTTTTTCGAGACCCAGTACTTC. Its protein product is CASRSTGFFETQYF.

This chain links TRBV29-1 with TRBJ2-1; tentatively, D is TRBD2 (5 bases). V lost 8 bases to trimming and J lost 0 bases, with 11 bases between them. CDR3 size: 13 residues. CDR1 and CDR2 (germline): SQVTM, ANQGSEA. The CDR3 sequence: CSSRGSSYNEQFF. CDR3 coding DNA: TGCAGCTCCCGAGGGAGCTCCTACAATGAGCAGTTCTTC.

The chain carries TRBV7-8 and TRBJ1-2, with no clear D. V was shortened by 1 base and J by 5 bases, with 5 bases between the two germline ends. There are 12 residues in the CDR3. Germline CDR1 and CDR2: SGHVS and FQNEAQ. The CDR3 sequence is CASSLGEYGYTF. The CDR3 DNA reads TGTGCCAGCAGCTTAGGAGAGTATGGCTACACCTTC.

This chain links TRBV4-3 with TRBJ1-3, with a possible D match to TRBD1 (5 bases). Germline V gives CDR1 LGHNA, CDR2 YSLEER. The CDR3 runs to 17 residues. V was pared by 0 bases and J by 4 bases, with 16 bases between. CDR3 DNA: TGCGCCAGCAGCCAAGATAGGTCAGGGATCAGGGGAAACACCATATATTTT. Translation: CASSQDRSGIRGNTIYF.

This clone turned up a few times. This chain links TRBV29-1 with TRBJ1-2; D not certain. Looked up from germline, CDR1 is SQVTM and CDR2 is ANQGSEA. Trimming left V 4 bases short and J 4 bases short, with 7 bases between. The CDR3 is 11 amino acids. CDR3 protein: CSVGRSYGYTF. CDR3 nucleotides: TGCAGCGTTGGACGGAGCTATGGCTACACCTTC. Full variable domain (remainder filled in from reference TRBV29-1 and TRBJ1-2): SAVISQKPSRDICQRGTSLTIQCQVDSQVTMMFWYRQQPGQSLTLIATANQGSEATYESGFVIDKFPISRPNLTFSTLTVSNMSPEDSSIYLCSVGRSYGYTFGSGTRLTVV.

The chain combines TRBV7-2 with TRBJ1-4, with D unclear. Germline CDR1 SGHTA, CDR2 FQGNSA. V was shortened by 2 bases and J by 8 bases, with 12 bases between the two germline ends. This CDR3 is built from 14 residues. The CDR3 reads CASSLSGRKEKLFF. The CDR3, as DNA: TGTGCCAGCAGCTTAAGTGGGCGCAAAGAAAAACTGTTTTTT.

This chain connects TRBV9 to TRBJ2-1, with 10 bases aligning to TRBD2. After removal of 0 bases from V and 3 bases from J, the junction contained 15 bases not matched to a gene. This CDR3 is 20 amino acids long. The germline V gene encodes CDR1 SGDLS and CDR2 YYNGEE. In nucleotides, the CDR3 is TGTGCCAGCAGCGTAGCCACCCCCTCCCTACTAGCGGGAAGCTACAATGAGCAGTTCTTC. The encoded protein is CASSVATPSLLAGSYNEQFF.

CDR3 sequence reads: CASSLEGSTQYF. As DNA, the CDR3 is TGTGCCAGCAGCTTAGAAGGGAGTACGCAGTATTTT. The V gene is TRBV7-2, the J gene TRBJ2-3; possibly TRBD2 for D (5 bases). CDR3 length equals 12 residues. Trimming cost V 1 base and J 8 bases, with 7 bases left between them. Germline CDR1 SGHTA, CDR2 FQGNSA.

CDR3: CASSHPGSGNTIYF. In DNA, the CDR3 is TGTGCCAGCAGCCATCCGGGTTCTGGAAACACCATATATTTT. The chain recombines TRBV5-6 with TRBJ1-3; D is uncertain. The CDR3 runs 14 residues. V was cut by 4 bases and J by 1 base, with 9 bases left in between. Germline V lookup: CDR1 SGHDT, CDR2 YYEEEE.

This clone has a single count. V and J are TRBV5-6 and TRBJ1-6, with D unresolved. The germline V gene encodes CDR1 SGHDT and CDR2 YYEEEE. This CDR3 has 16 residues. The ends were cut back, 4 bases at V and 2 bases at J, with 13 bases in the middle. Here the CDR3 DNA reads TGTGCCAGCAGCCTCACGGCGGGGACCTATAATTCACCCCTCCACTTT. Residues: CASSLTAGTYNSPLHF.

V is TRBV6-5 and J is TRBJ2-7, with 10 bases that match TRBD1. With 10 bases clipped from V and 4 bases from J, the junction kept 13 bases outside the gene matches. The CDR3 is made up of 15 amino acids. Germline V gene sequence: CDR1 MNHEY, CDR2 SVGAGI. This CDR3 reads CANLKRDRGIYEQYF. The DNA of the CDR3 is TGTGCCAACTTAAAGAGGGACAGGGGTATTTACGAGCAGTACTTC.

The J gene is TRBJ1-2, the V gene TRBV7-9; a weak D match, TRBD1 (5 bases). This CDR3 has 13 amino acids. The germline CDR1 and CDR2 sequences are SEHNR and FQNEAQ (reference sequence). V was shortened by 4 bases and J by 2 bases, with 8 bases between the two germline ends. CDR3 residues: CASSSRGNYGYTF. CDR3 DNA sequence: TGTGCCAGCAGCTCCCGGGGGAACTATGGCTACACCTTC.

This rearrangement joins TRBV6-6 to TRBJ2-6; the D is unclear. Germline-derived CDR1 and CDR2 are MNHNY and SVGAGI (reference sequence). Trimming took off 6 bases at V and 0 bases at J, with 12 bases between the two ends. The CDR3 sequence is 16 residues long. The CDR3 sequence: CASSPDLYSGANVLTF. DNA of the CDR3: TGTGCCAGCAGCCCCGACTTATACTCTGGGGCCAACGTCCTGACTTTC.

J is TRBJ2-7 and V is TRBV2; D perhaps matches TRBD1 (6 bases). The germline V and J ends were trimmed by 1 base and 4 bases, with 11 bases remaining between them. The CDR3 runs to 14 residues. The germline V gene encodes CDR1 SNHLY and CDR2 FYNNEI. This chain's CDR3 is CASSEVPTGYEQYF. CDR3 in DNA: TGTGCCAGCAGTGAAGTCCCGACAGGATACGAGCAGTACTTC.

This chain uses TRBV29-1 with TRBJ1-1; D unclear. Germline CDR1 reads SQVTM; CDR2 reads ANQGSEA. Trimming cost V 5 bases and J 1 base, with 8 bases left between them. This CDR3 has 12 amino acids. The CDR3 region has the DNA TGCAGCGTTCCCCCGGGGAACACTGAAGCTTTCTTT. This codes for CSVPPGNTEAFF. The full variable domain, its missing parts supplied by reference TRBV29-1 and TRBJ1-1, is SAVISQKPSRDICQRGTSLTIQCQVDSQVTMMFWYRQQPGQSLTLIATANQGSEATYESGFVIDKFPISRPNLTFSTLTVSNMSPEDSSIYLCSVPPGNTEAFFGQGTRLTVV.

This clone came up once. The V gene is TRBV5-1, the J gene TRBJ2-5; tentative D call: TRBD1 (6 bases). This CDR3 is 14 amino acids long. Germline V gene sequence: CDR1 SGHRS, CDR2 YFSETQ. With 3 bases removed from V and 1 base from J, the gap between germline ends came to 10 bases. DNA for the CDR3: TGCGCCAGCAGCTCCCCAGGGGCCCAAGAGACCCAGTACTTC. Translated: CASSSPGAQETQYF.